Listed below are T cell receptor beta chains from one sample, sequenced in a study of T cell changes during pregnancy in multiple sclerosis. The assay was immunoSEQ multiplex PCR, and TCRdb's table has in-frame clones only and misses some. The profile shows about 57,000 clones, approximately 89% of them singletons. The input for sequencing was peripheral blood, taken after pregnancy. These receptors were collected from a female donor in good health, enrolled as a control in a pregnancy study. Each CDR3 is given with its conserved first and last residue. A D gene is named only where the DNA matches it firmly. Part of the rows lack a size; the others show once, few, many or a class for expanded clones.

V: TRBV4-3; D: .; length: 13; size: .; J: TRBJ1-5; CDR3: CASSQGFNQPQHF; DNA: TGCGCCAGCAGCCAGGGCTTCAATCAGCCCCAGCATTTT
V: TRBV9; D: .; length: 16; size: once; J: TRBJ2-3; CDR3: CASSVIGYASTDTQYF; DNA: TGTGCCAGCAGCGTGATCGGTTACGCTAGCACAGATACGCAGTATTTT
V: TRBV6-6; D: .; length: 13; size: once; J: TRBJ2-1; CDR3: CASSGGNYNEQFF; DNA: TGTGCCAGCAGCGGGGGAAACTACAATGAGCAGTTCTTC
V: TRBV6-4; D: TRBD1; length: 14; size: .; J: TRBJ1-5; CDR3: CASSGDRGNQPQHF; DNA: TGTGCCAGCAGTGGGGACAGGGGCAATCAGCCCCAGCATTTT
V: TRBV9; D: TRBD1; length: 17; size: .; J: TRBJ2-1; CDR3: CASSEGTGFGSLEEQFF; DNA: TGTGCCAGCAGCGAGGGGACAGGGTTCGGTTCCTTAGAGGAGCAGTTCTTC
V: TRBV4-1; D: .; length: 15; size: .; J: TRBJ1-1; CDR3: CASSMVGGIGAEAFF; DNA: TGCGCCAGCAGTATGGTCGGGGGGATTGGGGCTGAAGCTTTCTTT
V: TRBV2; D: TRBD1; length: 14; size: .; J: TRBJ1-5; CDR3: CATATGVGNQPQHF; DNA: TGTGCCACCGCTACAGGGGTGGGGAATCAGCCCCAGCATTTT
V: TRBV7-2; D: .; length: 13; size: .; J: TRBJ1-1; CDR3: CASSFGASTEAFF; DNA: TGTGCCAGCAGTTTTGGGGCCAGCACTGAAGCTTTCTTT
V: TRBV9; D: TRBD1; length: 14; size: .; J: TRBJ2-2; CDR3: CASSVTGDTGELFF; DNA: TGTGCCAGCAGCGTTACAGGGGACACCGGGGAGCTGTTTTTT
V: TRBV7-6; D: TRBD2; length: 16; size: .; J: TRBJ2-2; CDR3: CASSIIAGANTGELFF; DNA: TGTGCCAGCAGCATAATAGCGGGAGCCAATACCGGGGAGCTGTTTTTT
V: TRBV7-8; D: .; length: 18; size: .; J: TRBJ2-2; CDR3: CASSWGGGEGMGTGELFF; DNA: TGTGCCAGCAGCTGGGGGGGCGGGGAGGGAATGGGCACCGGGGAGCTGTTTTTT
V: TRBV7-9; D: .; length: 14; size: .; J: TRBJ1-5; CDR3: CASSLPSTNQPQHF; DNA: TGTGCCAGCAGCTTACCTTCGACAAATCAGCCCCAGCATTTT
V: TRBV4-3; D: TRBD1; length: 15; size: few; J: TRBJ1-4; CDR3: CASSQDRGRNEKLFF; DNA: TGCGCCAGCAGCCAGGACAGGGGGCGGAATGAAAAACTGTTTTTT
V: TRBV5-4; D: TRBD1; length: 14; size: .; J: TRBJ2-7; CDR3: CATRDRPERNEQYF; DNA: TGTGCGACGAGGGACAGGCCTGAGAGGAACGAGCAGTACTTC
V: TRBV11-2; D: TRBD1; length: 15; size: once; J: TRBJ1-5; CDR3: CASSRTGGSNQPQHF; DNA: TGTGCCAGCAGTCGTACAGGGGGTAGCAATCAGCCCCAGCATTTT
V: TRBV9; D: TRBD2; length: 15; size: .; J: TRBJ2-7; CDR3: CASSVDQTSTYEQYF; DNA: TGTGCCAGCAGCGTAGATCAGACTAGCACTTACGAGCAGTACTTC
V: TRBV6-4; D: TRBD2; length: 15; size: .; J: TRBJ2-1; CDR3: CASSSSGGSYNEQFF; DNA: TGTGCCAGCAGTTCTAGCGGGGGTTCCTACAATGAGCAGTTCTTC
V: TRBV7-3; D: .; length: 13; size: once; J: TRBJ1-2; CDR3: CASSLNREYGYTF; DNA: TGTGCCAGCAGCTTGAACAGGGAGTATGGCTACACCTTC
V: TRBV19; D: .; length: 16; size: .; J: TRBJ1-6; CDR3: CASIRTASSYNSPLHF; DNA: TGTGCCAGTATACGGACAGCCAGCTCCTATAATTCACCCCTCCACTTT
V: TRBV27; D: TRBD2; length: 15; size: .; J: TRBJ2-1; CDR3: CASSFSLAGGHEQFF; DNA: TGTGCCAGCAGTTTTAGTTTAGCGGGGGGGCATGAGCAGTTCTTC
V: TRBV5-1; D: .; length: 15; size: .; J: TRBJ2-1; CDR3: CASSLSGQDYNEQFF; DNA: TGCGCCAGCAGCTTGTCAGGGCAGGACTACAATGAGCAGTTCTTC
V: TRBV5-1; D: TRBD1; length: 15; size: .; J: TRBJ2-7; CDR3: CASSLGTGVSYEQYF; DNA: TGCGCCAGCAGCTTGGGGACAGGCGTAAGCTACGAGCAGTACTTC
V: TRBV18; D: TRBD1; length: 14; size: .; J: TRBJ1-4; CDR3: CASSGPGGDEKLFF; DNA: TGTGCCAGCTCCGGTCCAGGGGGCGACGAAAAACTGTTTTTT
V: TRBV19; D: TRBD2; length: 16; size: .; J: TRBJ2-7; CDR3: CASSLLYSGAPYEQYF; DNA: TGTGCCAGTAGTCTCCTCTACAGCGGGGCCCCCTACGAGCAGTACTTC
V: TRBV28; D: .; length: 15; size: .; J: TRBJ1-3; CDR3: CASSLPGNSGNTIYF; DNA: TGTGCCAGCAGTTTACCAGGGAACTCTGGAAACACCATATATTTT
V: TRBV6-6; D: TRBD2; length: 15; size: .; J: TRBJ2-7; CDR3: CAGSSASGLRSEQYF; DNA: TGTGCCGGTTCCTCGGCTAGCGGTTTGAGGAGCGAGCAGTACTTC
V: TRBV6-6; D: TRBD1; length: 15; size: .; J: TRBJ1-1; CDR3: CASSDYRGSNTEAFF; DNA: TGTGCCAGCAGTGACTACAGGGGATCGAACACTGAAGCTTTCTTT
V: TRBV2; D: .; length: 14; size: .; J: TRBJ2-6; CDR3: CASSGDSGANVLTF; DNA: TGTGCCAGCTCGGGGGACTCTGGGGCCAACGTCCTGACTTTC
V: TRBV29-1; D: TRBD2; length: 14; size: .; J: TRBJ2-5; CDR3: CSAEVTSFGETQYF; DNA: TGCAGCGCTGAGGTGACTAGCTTTGGAGAGACCCAGTACTTC
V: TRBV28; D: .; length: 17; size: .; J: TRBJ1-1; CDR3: CASSLDQGRIGLYEAFF; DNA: TGTGCCAGCAGCCTTGACCAAGGGAGGATCGGCTTGTACGAAGCTTTCTTT
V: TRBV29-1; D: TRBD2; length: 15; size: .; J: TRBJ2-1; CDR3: CSVVASGGAYNEQFF; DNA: TGCAGCGTTGTGGCTAGCGGGGGGGCCTACAATGAGCAGTTCTTC
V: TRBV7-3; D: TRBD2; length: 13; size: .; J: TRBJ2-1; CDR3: CASSSGGYNEQFF; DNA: TGTGCCAGCTCTAGCGGGGGCTACAATGAGCAGTTCTTC
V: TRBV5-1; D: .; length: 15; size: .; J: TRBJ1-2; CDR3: CASSSESLPNYGYTF; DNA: TGCGCCAGCAGCTCCGAGAGCCTTCCTAACTATGGCTACACCTTC
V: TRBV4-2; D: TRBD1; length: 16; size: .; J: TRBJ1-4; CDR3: CASSQALGQGNEKLFF; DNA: TGTGCCAGCAGCCAAGCTCTGGGACAGGGTAATGAAAAACTGTTTTTT
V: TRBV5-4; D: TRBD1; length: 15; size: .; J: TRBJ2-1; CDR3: CASTIQGVEYNEQFF; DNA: TGTGCCAGCACCATCCAGGGGGTAGAGTACAATGAGCAGTTCTTC
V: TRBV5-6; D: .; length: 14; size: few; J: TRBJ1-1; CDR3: CASSLAGTYTEAFF; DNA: TGTGCCAGCAGCTTGGCTGGGACTTACACTGAAGCTTTCTTT
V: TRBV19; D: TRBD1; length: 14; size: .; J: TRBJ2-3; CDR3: CASKTGKSPDTQYF; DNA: TGTGCCAGTAAGACAGGGAAGTCTCCAGATACGCAGTATTTT
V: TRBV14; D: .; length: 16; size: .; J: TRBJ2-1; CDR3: CASSQEEVIVNNEQFF; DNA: TGTGCCAGCAGCCAAGAAGAGGTGATCGTTAACAATGAGCAGTTCTTC
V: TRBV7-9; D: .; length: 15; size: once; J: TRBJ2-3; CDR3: CASSLYPGDTDTQYF; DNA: TGTGCCAGCAGCTTATATCCGGGGGACACAGATACGCAGTATTTT
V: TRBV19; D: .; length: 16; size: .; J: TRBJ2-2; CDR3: CASSIDLRTNTGELFF; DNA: TGTGCCAGTAGTATAGATCTGAGGACGAACACCGGGGAGCTGTTTTTT
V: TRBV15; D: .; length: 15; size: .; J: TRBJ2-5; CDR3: CATSSLQAGGETQYF; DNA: TGTGCCACCAGCAGTTTGCAGGCAGGAGGGGAGACCCAGTACTTC
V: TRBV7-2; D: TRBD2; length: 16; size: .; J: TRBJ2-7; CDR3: CASSLARLADAYEQYF; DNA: TGTGCCAGCAGCTTAGCGCGACTAGCCGACGCCTACGAGCAGTACTTC
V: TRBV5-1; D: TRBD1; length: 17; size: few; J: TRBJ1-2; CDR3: CASSFFPTTGPLDGYTF; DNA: TGCGCCAGCAGCTTTTTTCCCACGACAGGGCCTCTCGATGGCTACACCTTC
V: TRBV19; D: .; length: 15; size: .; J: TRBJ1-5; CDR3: CASSTGFTKNQPQHF; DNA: TGTGCCAGTAGTACCGGGTTCACAAAAAATCAGCCCCAGCATTTT
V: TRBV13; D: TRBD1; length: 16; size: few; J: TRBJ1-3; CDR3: CASSLEGQGYGNTIYF; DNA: TGTGCCAGCAGCTTAGAGGGACAGGGGTACGGAAACACCATATATTTT
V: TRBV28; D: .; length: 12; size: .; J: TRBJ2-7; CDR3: CASTVRDYEQYF; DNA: TGTGCCAGCACCGTCAGGGATTACGAGCAGTACTTC
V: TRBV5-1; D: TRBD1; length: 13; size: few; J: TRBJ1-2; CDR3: CASSLTGDHGYTF; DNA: TGCGCCAGCAGCTTAACAGGGGATCATGGCTACACCTTC
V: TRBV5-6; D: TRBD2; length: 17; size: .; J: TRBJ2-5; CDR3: CASSLGLGGGYQETQYF; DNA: TGTGCCAGCAGCTTAGGTCTCGGGGGGGGGTACCAAGAGACCCAGTACTTC
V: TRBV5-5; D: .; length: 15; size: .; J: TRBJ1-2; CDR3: CASSAYRVTDYGYTF; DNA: TGTGCCAGCAGCGCCTACAGGGTCACCGACTATGGCTACACCTTC
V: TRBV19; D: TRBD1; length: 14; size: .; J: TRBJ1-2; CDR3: CASRGQGWNYGYTF; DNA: TGTGCCAGTAGGGGACAGGGCTGGAACTATGGCTACACCTTC
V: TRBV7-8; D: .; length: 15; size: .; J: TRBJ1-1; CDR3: CASSLMARGKSEAFF; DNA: TGTGCCAGCAGCTTAATGGCCAGGGGAAAATCTGAAGCTTTCTTT
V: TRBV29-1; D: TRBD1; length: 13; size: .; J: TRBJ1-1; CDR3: CSVGKGQGAEAFF; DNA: TGCAGCGTTGGAAAGGGACAGGGGGCTGAAGCTTTCTTT
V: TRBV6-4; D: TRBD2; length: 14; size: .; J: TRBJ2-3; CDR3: CASSVAGGPDTQYF; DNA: TGTGCCAGCAGTGTAGCGGGGGGGCCAGATACGCAGTATTTT
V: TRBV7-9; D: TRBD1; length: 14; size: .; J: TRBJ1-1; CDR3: CASSRTGPNTEAFF; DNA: TGTGCCAGCAGCCGGACAGGGCCGAACACTGAAGCTTTCTTT
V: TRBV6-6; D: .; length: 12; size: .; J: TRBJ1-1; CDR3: CASSFPEGEAFF; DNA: TGTGCCAGCAGTTTTCCCGAGGGTGAAGCTTTCTTT
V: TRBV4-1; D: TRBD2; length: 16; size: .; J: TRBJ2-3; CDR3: CASSQEPLAGGNTQYF; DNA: TGCGCCAGCAGCCAAGAGCCACTAGCGGGGGGGAATACGCAGTATTTT
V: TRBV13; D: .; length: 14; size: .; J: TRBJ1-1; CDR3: CASSLGHLNTEAFF; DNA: TGTGCCAGCAGCTTAGGACACCTGAACACTGAAGCTTTCTTT